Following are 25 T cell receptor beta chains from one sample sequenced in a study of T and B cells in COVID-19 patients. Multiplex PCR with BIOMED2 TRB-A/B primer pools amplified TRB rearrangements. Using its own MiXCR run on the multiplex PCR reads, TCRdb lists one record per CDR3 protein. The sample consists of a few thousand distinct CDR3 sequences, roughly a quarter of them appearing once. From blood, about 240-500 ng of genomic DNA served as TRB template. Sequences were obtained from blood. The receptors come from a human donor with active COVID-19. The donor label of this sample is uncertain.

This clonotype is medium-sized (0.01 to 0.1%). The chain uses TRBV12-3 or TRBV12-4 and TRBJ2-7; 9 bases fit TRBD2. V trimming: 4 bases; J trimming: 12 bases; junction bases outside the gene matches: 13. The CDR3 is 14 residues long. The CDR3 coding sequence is TGTGCCAGCAGTTCACCGGGACTAGCTTATGGGGTGTACTTC. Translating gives CASSSPGLAYGVYF.

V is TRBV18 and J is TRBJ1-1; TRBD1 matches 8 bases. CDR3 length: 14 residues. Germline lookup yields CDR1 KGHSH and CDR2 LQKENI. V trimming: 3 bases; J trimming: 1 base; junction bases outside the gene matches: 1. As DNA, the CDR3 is TGTGCCAGCTCACCTCAGGGGGCGAACACTGAAGCTTTCTTT. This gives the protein CASSPQGANTEAFF.

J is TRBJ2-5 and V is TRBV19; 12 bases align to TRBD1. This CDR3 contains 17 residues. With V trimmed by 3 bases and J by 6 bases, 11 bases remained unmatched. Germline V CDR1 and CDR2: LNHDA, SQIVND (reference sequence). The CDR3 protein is CASSMRVGTGGSKTQYF. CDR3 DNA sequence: TGTGCCAGTAGTATGCGAGTCGGGACAGGGGGCTCAAAGACCCAGTACTTC. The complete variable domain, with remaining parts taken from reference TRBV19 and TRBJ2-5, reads DGGITQSPKYLFRKEGQNVTLSCEQNLNHDAMYWYRQDPGQGLRLIYYSQIVNDFQKGDIAEGYSVSREKKESFPLTVTSAQKNPTAFYLCASSMRVGTGGSKTQYFGPGTRLLVL.

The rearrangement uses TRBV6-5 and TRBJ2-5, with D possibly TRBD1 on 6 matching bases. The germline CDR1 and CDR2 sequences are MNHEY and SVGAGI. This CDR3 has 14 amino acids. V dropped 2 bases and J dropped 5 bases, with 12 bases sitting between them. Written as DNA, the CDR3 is TGTGCCAGCAGTTACATGGGGGCCGGTGAGACCCAGTACTTC. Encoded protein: CASSYMGAGETQYF.

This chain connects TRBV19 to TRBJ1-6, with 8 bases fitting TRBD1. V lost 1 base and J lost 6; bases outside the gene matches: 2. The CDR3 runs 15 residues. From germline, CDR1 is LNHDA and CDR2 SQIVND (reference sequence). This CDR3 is CASSIATGVNSPLHF. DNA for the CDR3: TGTGCCAGTAGTATAGCGACAGGGGTTAATTCACCCCTCCACTTT.

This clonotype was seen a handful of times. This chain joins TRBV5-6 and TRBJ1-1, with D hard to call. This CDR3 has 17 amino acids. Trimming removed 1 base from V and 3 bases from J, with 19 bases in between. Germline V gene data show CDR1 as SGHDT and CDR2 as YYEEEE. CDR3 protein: CASSLWVGSRRDTEAFF. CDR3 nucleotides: TGTGCCAGCAGCTTGTGGGTAGGGAGTAGAAGGGACACTGAAGCTTTCTTT.

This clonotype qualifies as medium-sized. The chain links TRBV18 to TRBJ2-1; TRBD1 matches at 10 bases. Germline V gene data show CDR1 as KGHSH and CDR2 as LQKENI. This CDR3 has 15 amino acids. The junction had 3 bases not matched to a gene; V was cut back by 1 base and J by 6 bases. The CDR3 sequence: CASSPRTGGINEQFF. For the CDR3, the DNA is TGTGCCAGCTCACCACGGACAGGGGGTATCAATGAGCAGTTCTTC.

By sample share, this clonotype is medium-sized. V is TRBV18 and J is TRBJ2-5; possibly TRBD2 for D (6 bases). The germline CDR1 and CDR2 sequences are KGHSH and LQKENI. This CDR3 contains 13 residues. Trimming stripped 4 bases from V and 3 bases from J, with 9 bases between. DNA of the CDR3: TGTGCCAGCTCACTGGGACTTAAAGAGACCCAGTACTTC. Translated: CASSLGLKETQYF.

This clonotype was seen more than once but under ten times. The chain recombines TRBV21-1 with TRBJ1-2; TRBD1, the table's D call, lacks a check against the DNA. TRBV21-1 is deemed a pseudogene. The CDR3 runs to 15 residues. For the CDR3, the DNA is TGTGCCAGCAGCCCCCGGGACACCTCTGGCTATGGCTACACCTTC. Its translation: CASSPRDTSGYGYTF.

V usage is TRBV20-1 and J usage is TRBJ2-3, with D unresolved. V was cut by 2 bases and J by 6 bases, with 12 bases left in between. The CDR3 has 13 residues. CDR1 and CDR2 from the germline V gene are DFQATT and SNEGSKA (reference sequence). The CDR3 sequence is CSARPRARDTQYF. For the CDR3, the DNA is TGCAGTGCTAGACCCCGAGCGAGGGATACGCAGTATTTT.

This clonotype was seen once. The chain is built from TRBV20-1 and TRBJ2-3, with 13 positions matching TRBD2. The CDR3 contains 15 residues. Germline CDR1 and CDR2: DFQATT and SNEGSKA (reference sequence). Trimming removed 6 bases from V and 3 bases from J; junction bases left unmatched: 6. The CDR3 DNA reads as TGCAGTGCAGCGCCGGGACTAGCGGGGACAGATACGCAGTATTTT. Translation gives CSAAPGLAGTDTQYF.

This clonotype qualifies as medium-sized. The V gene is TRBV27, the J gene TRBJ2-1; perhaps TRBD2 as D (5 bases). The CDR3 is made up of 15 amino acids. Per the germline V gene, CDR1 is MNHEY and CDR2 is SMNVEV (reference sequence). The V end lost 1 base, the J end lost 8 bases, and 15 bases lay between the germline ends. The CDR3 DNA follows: TGTGCCAGCAGTTTATACGCGGGTACATGGGATGAGCAGTTCTTC. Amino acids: CASSLYAGTWDEQFF.

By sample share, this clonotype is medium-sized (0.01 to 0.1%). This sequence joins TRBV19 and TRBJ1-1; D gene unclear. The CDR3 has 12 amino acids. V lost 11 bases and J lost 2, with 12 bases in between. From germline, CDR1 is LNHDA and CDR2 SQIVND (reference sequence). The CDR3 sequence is CASVLGNTEAFF. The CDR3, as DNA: TGTGCCTCCGTTTTGGGAAACACTGAAGCTTTCTTT.

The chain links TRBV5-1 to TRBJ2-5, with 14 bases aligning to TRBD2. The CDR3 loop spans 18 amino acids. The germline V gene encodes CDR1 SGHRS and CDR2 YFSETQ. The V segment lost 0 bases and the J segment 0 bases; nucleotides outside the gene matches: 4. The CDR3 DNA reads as TGCGCCAGCAGCTTGGGACTAGCGGGGGGGAAGTACCAAGAGACCCAGTACTTC. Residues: CASSLGLAGGKYQETQYF.

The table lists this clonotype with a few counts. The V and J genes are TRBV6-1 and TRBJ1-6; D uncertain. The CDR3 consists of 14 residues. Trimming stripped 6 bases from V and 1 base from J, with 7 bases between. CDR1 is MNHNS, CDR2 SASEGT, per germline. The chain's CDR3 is CASRVSSYNSPLHF. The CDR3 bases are TGTGCCAGCAGGGTGTCGTCCTATAATTCACCCCTCCACTTT.

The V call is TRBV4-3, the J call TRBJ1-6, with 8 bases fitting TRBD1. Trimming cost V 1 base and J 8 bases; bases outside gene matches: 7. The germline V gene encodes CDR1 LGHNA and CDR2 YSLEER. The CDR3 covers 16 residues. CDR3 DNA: TGCGCCAGCAGCCAAGTTGTTTACAGGGGGGATTCACCCCTCCACTTT. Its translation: CASSQVVYRGDSPLHF.

Here the CDR3 DNA reads TGTGCCAGCAGCTTGGAGTCGGGCCTCATGAACACTGAAGCTTTCTTT. Its translation is CASSLESGLMNTEAFF. The chain recombines TRBV5-6 with TRBJ1-1; D ambiguous. The V and J ends lost 0 bases and 0 bases respectively, with 12 bases between them. The CDR3 length is 16 residues. Per the germline V gene, CDR1 is SGHDT and CDR2 is YYEEEE.

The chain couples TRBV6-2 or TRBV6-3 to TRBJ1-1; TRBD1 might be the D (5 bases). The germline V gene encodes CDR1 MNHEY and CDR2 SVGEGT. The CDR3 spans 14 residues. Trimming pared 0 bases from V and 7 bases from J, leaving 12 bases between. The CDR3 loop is CASSYSVGGNEAFF. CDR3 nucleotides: TGTGCCAGCAGTTACTCGGTGGGGGGAAATGAAGCTTTCTTT.

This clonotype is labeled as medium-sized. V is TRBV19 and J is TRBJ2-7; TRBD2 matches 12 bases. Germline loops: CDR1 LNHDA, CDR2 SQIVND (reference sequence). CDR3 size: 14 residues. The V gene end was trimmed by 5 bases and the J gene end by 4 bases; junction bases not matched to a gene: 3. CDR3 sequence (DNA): TGTGCCAGTAGTTCTAGCGGGGGGGGGTACGAGCAGTACTTC. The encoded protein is CASSSSGGGYEQYF. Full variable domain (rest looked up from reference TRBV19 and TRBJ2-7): DGGITQSPKYLFRKEGQNVTLSCEQNLNHDAMYWYRQDPGQGLRLIYYSQIVNDFQKGDIAEGYSVSREKKESFPLTVTSAQKNPTAFYLCASSSSGGGYEQYFGPGTRLTVT.

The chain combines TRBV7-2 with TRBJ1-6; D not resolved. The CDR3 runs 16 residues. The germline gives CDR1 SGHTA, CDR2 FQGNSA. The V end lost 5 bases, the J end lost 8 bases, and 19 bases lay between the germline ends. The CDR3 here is CASSHIPGWMDSPLHF. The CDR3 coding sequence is TGTGCCAGCAGCCACATCCCCGGGTGGATGGATTCACCCCTCCACTTT.

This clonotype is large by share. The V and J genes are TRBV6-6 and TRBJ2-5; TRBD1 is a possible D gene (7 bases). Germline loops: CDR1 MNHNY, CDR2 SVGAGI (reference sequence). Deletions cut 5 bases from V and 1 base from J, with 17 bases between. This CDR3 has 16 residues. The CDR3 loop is CASSGGTVYRQETQYF. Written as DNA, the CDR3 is TGTGCCAGCAGTGGGGGGACAGTTTATCGCCAAGAGACCCAGTACTTC.

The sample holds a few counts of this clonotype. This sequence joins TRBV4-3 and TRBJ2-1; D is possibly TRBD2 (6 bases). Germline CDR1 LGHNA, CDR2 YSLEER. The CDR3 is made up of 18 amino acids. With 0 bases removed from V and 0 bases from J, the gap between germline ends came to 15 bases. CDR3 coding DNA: TGCGCCAGCAGCCAAGATTGGCAGGGAGGCGGCTCCTACAATGAGCAGTTCTTC. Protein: CASSQDWQGGGSYNEQFF.

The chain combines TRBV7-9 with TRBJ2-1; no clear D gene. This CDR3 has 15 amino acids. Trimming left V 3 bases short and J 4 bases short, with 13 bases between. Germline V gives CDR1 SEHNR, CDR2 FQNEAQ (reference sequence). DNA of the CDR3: TGTGCCAGCAGCTTGAGGCGGTGGCCATACAATGAGCAGTTCTTC. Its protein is CASSLRRWPYNEQFF.

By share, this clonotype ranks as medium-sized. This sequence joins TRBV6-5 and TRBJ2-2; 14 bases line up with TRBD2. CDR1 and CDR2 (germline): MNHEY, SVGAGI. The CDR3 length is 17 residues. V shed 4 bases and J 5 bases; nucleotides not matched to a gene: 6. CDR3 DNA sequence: TGTGCCAGCAGTTCCCCCGGACTAGCGGGAGGTACCGGGGAGCTGTTTTTT. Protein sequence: CASSSPGLAGGTGELFF.

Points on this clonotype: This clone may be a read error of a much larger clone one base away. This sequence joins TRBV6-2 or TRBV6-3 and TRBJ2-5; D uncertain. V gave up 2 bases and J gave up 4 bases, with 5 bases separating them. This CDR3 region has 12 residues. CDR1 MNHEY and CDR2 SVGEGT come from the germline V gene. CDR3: CASSYEVETQYF. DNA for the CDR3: TGTGCCAGCAGTTACGAGGTAGAGACCCAGTACTTC.